These 16 T cell receptor beta chains share one sample of origin, sequenced in a study of blood T cell repertoires in COVID-19. Clones were read by immunoSEQ multiplex PCR, and TCRdb kept only the in-frame ones, dropping some. The sample lists more than 120,000 clones, over 70% occurring once. Sequenced sample: PBMCs or T cells enriched from blood (not recorded which). The receptors derive from a middle-aged man in a cohort exposed to, infected with or recovered from COVID-19 (not recorded which).

CDR3: CASSLSQGLFPYEQYF. Written as DNA, the CDR3 is TGCGCCAGCAGCCTTTCCCAGGGACTTTTCCCCTACGAGCAGTACTTC. The gene calls are TRBV4-1 and TRBJ2-7; weak D call: TRBD2 (6 bases). This CDR3 comprises 16 residues. The V gene lost 4 bases and the J gene lost 2 bases, with 18 bases spanning the gap. The germline V gene encodes CDR1 MGHRA and CDR2 YSYEKL.

The gene calls are TRBV19 and TRBJ1-3; TRBD1 is a possible D gene (5 bases). Germline V gives CDR1 LNHDA, CDR2 SQIVND (reference sequence). Trimming removed 7 bases from V and 0 bases from J, with 13 bases in between. The CDR3 is made up of 15 amino acids. The CDR3 coding sequence is TGTGCCAGTACCCTGGGGCCGACCTCTGGAAACACCATATATTTT. Translating gives CASTLGPTSGNTIYF.

V usage is TRBV19 and J usage is TRBJ1-1; the match to TRBD1 covers 12 bases. The germline CDR1 and CDR2 sequences are LNHDA and SQIVND (reference sequence). The CDR3 covers 17 residues. The V segment lost 5 bases and the J segment 3 bases; nucleotides outside the gene matches: 10. This CDR3 reads CASSAGTGGLGYTEAFF. As DNA, the CDR3 is TGTGCCAGTAGTGCCGGGACAGGGGGCTTGGGGTACACTGAAGCTTTCTTT.

The V gene is TRBV24-1, the J gene TRBJ2-1; 9 bases fit TRBD2. The CDR3 consists of 17 residues. V dropped 4 bases and J dropped 7; count of bases not matched to a gene: 13. Germline lookup yields CDR1 KGHDR and CDR2 SFDVKD. The CDR3 DNA is TGTGCCACCAGTGACCCAGATTTCGCGGGAGGGAAGAATGAGCAGTTCTTC. This gives the protein CATSDPDFAGGKNEQFF.

The J gene is TRBJ2-7, the V gene TRBV12-3 or TRBV12-4; possible D gene TRBD2, 6 bases. This CDR3 has 13 amino acids. Trimming took 10 bases from V and 1 from J, leaving 14 bases between them. The CDR3 DNA reads TGTGCCACCGGAGCGGGCCCTTCCTACGAGCAGTACTTC. It specifies CATGAGPSYEQYF.

The chain has TRBV7-2 and TRBJ2-5; 10 positions match TRBD2. The CDR3 runs to 15 residues. The germline V gene has CDR1 SGHTA and CDR2 FQGNSA. J lost 4 bases, V lost 2 bases, and 4 bases had no gene match. DNA of the CDR3: TGTGCCAGCAGCTTAAGCGGGGGGGCCGGAGAGACCCAGTACTTC. It encodes CASSLSGGAGETQYF.

The chain links TRBV20-1 to TRBJ1-2; possible D gene TRBD1, 6 bases. Between the trimmed V and J ends, which lost 6 bases and 7 bases, there was a span of 9 bases. The CDR3 runs to 10 residues. The V gene's germline CDR1 is DFQATT and CDR2 SNEGSKA (reference sequence). The CDR3 spells CSALQGGYTF. CDR3 sequence (DNA): TGCAGTGCCTTACAGGGTGGCTACACCTTC.

The chain has TRBV27 and TRBJ2-1; possible D gene TRBD1, 6 bases. Germline V gene sequence: CDR1 MNHEY, CDR2 SMNVEV (reference sequence). V was cut by 6 bases and J by 9 bases, with 12 bases left in between. There are 12 residues in the CDR3. DNA for the CDR3: TGTGCCAGCAGAACAGGGTTCACTGAGCAGTTCTTC. Protein sequence: CASRTGFTEQFF.

This clone has a single count. This rearrangement joins TRBV19 to TRBJ1-1, with 9 bases identical to TRBD1. The CDR3 runs to 14 residues. Per germline, CDR1 LNHDA and CDR2 SQIVND (reference sequence). V lost 9 bases to trimming and J lost 4 bases; unmatched junction nucleotides: 9. CDR3 sequence reads: CASQDRGQGTEAFF. The CDR3 DNA follows: TGTGCCAGCCAGGACAGGGGACAGGGCACTGAAGCTTTCTTT.

This clone was seen just once. The chain uses TRBV19 and TRBJ2-5; tentatively, D is TRBD1 (5 bases). V was cut by 10 bases and J by 7 bases, with 19 bases left in between. This CDR3 spans 13 amino acids. Per germline, CDR1 LNHDA and CDR2 SQIVND (reference sequence). The CDR3 bases are TGTGCCACTTCCCAACTGGGGCTCGGGACCCAGTACTTC. Translating it yields CATSQLGLGTQYF. The variable domain in full, completed from reference TRBV19 and TRBJ2-5, reads DGGITQSPKYLFRKEGQNVTLSCEQNLNHDAMYWYRQDPGQGLRLIYYSQIVNDFQKGDIAEGYSVSREKKESFPLTVTSAQKNPTAFYLCATSQLGLGTQYFGPGTRLLVL.

This chain connects TRBV18 to TRBJ2-3, with TRBD2 matching over 10 bases. V lost 2 bases, J lost 0 bases, and 5 bases stayed unmatched. From germline, CDR1 is KGHSH and CDR2 LQKENI. There are 17 residues in the CDR3. This chain's CDR3 is CASSPWASGGSTDTQYF. DNA of the CDR3: TGTGCCAGCTCACCATGGGCTAGCGGGGGAAGCACAGATACGCAGTATTTT.

The J gene is TRBJ2-1, the V gene TRBV3-1 (or the pseudogene TRBV3-2); 8 bases fit TRBD2. The CDR3 totals 16 residues. Germline loops: CDR1 LGHDT, CDR2 YNNKEL (reference sequence). The J segment lost 5 bases and the V segment lost 4 bases, leaving 10 bases of the junction unmatched. The CDR3 nucleotides read TGTGCCAGCAGCCTACGTACCGGGACTAGGGACAATGAGCAGTTCTTC. It specifies CASSLRTGTRDNEQFF.

The rearrangement links TRBV19 to TRBJ1-1, with D possibly TRBD1 on 5 matching bases. The CDR3 extends over 13 amino acids. Looked up from germline, CDR1 is LNHDA and CDR2 is SQIVND (reference sequence). The germline V and J ends were trimmed by 0 bases and 8 bases, with 10 bases remaining between them. The CDR3 region is CASSIEGRGEAFF. CDR3 in DNA: TGTGCCAGTAGTATAGAGGGTAGGGGAGAAGCTTTCTTT.

This clone was counted ten times or more. This chain connects TRBV27 to TRBJ2-1; a possible D gene is TRBD1 (6 bases). Trimming pared 2 bases from V and 8 bases from J, leaving 10 bases between. The germline gives CDR1 MNHEY, CDR2 SMNVEV (reference sequence). CDR3 size: 13 residues. As DNA, the CDR3 is TGTGCCAGCAGTTTAGTGGGGGCCCATGAGCAGTTCTTC. Translated: CASSLVGAHEQFF.

This clone was recorded a few times. The V and J genes are TRBV24-1 and TRBJ2-2; D possibly corresponds to TRBD2 (6 bases). Germline V gene lookup returns CDR1 KGHDR and CDR2 SFDVKD. The CDR3 spans 12 residues. V was shortened by 12 bases and J by 2 bases, with 9 bases between the two germline ends. The CDR3 here is CAAGSNTGELFF. The DNA for the CDR3 is TGTGCCGCCGGGAGTAACACCGGGGAGCTGTTTTTT.

This clone turned up a few times. The chain uses TRBV7-2 and TRBJ1-5; no clear D. Trimming shortened V by 0 bases and J by 4 bases, and 4 bases separated the two germline ends. CDR1 and CDR2 from the germline V gene are SGHTA and FQGNSA. This CDR3 contains 13 residues. The CDR3, as DNA: TGTGCCAGCAGCTTAGCGGAGAATCAGCCCCAGCATTTT. As protein: CASSLAENQPQHF.